The 8 T cell receptor beta chains listed next were all sequenced from one sample in a study of T cells in Graves' hyperthyroidism and ophthalmopathy. RNA transcripts were the template for amplifying TCR beta CDR3 regions. RT-PCR in the first round (using the HTBI primer set) targeted the TCR CDR3. Using its own MiXCR run on the multiplex PCR reads, TCRdb lists one record per CDR3 protein. The sample comprises 300,000 to 450,000 distinct CDR3 sequences, approximately 14% of which are singletons, and about 10% rests with the top ten. Input material: blood. Receptors were obtained from a woman aged 55-75 years with Graves' hyperthyroidism.

This clonotype was counted at least ten times. The CDR3 bases are TGTGCCAGCAGTTTAGTACTAGCGGGGGAGCAGTACTTC. Encoded protein: CASSLVLAGEQYF. The V and J genes are TRBV12-3 or TRBV12-4 and TRBJ2-7, with 10 bases matching TRBD2. J gave up 7 bases and V 1 base, and 1 base lay outside the gene matches. The CDR3 extends over 13 amino acids.

This clonotype has at least ten counts. V gene TRBV12-5 combines with J gene TRBJ1-1, with no clear D. CDR1 LGHNT and CDR2 FRNRAP come from the germline V gene. V was pared by 1 base and J by 2 bases, with 5 bases between. The CDR3 has 13 residues. The CDR3 loop is CASGLGSNTEAFF. CDR3 bases: TGTGCTAGTGGTTTGGGCTCCAACACTGAAGCTTTCTTT.

V and J are TRBV10-3 and TRBJ2-7; 8 positions agree with TRBD1. This CDR3 has 14 residues. Germline V gene lookup returns CDR1 ENHRY and CDR2 SYGVKD. The junction had 10 bases not matched to a gene; V was cut back by 10 bases and J by 2 bases. The CDR3 DNA is TGTGCCACCCTAAGACAGGGGATGCCCTACGAGCAGTACTTC. It is translated as CATLRQGMPYEQYF.

This clonotype came up many times. Compared with germline, one end of the junction differs, possibly owing to a read error. V and J are TRBV20-1 and TRBJ1-2; no firm D call. CDR3 length equals 11 residues. The V gene's germline CDR1 is DFQATT and CDR2 SNEGSKA (reference sequence). CDR3 in DNA: TGCAGTGCCAGAGGAGAGGATGGCTACACCTTC. Translation gives CSARGEDGYTF.

V is TRBV19 and J is TRBJ2-1; TRBD1 aligns across 9 bases. Germline V lookup: CDR1 LNHDA, CDR2 SQIVND (reference sequence). With 7 bases clipped from V and 1 base from J, the junction kept 8 bases outside the gene matches. The CDR3 loop spans 16 amino acids. The CDR3 spells CASKGLGQGSYNEQFF. In DNA form, the CDR3 reads TGTGCCAGTAAGGGCTTGGGACAGGGATCCTACAATGAGCAGTTCTTC.

Details on this clonotype: Relative to the germline gene, one junction end is altered; a read error may explain this. This chain joins TRBV18 and TRBJ1-4, with a tentative D call TRBD1 (6 bases). Germline-derived CDR1 and CDR2 are KGHSH and LQKENI. This CDR3 spans 16 amino acids. This CDR3 is CASSPGRGATDEKLFF. CDR3 in DNA: TGTGCCAGCTCACCGGGCAGGGGAGCAACTGATGAAAAACTGTTTTTT.

This clonotype occurred many times. V usage is TRBV11-2 and J usage is TRBJ1-2; 9 bases align to TRBD1. The CDR3 is 13 amino acids. Germline trimming cut 5 bases from V and 7 bases from J; bases unmatched to any gene: 5. The germline gives CDR1 SGHAT, CDR2 FQNNGV. The CDR3 nucleotides are TGTGCCAGCAGCCAACAGGGGGCGGGTGGCTACACCTTC. Translating it yields CASSQQGAGGYTF.

This clonotype was counted many times. The chain uses TRBV11-2 and TRBJ2-1, with 11 bases that match TRBD2. Trimming at V came to 6 bases and at J to 7 bases, leaving 8 bases not matched to a gene. This CDR3 has 15 amino acids. Germline CDR1 is SGHAT and CDR2 is FQNNGV. DNA for the CDR3: TGTGCCAGCAGGCCCACTAGCGGGAGAGGTAATGAGCAGTTCTTC. Translating gives CASRPTSGRGNEQFF.